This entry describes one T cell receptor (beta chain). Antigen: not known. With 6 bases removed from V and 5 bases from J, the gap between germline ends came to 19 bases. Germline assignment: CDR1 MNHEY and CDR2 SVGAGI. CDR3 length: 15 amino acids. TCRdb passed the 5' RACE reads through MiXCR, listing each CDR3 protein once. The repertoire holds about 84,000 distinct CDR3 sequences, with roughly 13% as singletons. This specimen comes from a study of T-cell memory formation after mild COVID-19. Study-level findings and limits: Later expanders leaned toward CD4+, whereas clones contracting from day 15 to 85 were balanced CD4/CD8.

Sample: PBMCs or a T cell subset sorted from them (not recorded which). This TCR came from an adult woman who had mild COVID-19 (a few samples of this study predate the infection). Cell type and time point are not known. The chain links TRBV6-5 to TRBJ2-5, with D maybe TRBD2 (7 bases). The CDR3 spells CASRKGLRGGETQYF. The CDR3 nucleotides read TGTGCCAGCAGAAAGGGCCTGAGGGGGGGGGAGACCCAGTACTTC.